This is a list of T cell receptor beta chains from one sample in a study of shared clonotypes between healthy human individuals. The repertoire was sequenced with immunoSEQ multiplex PCR; TCRdb's copy has only in-frame clones and lacks some. This sample carries 550,000 to 650,000 clones, around 96% of them seen once, and the ten largest clones take more than 0.085%. Sequenced sample: naive CD8+ T cells sorted from blood. The receptors here all came from a woman in her twenties or thirties in good health. Both conserved end residues are part of each CDR3. A D gene is named only where the DNA matches it firmly. Where a row states a size, it is once, few, many or the class of an expanded clone; other rows omit it.

d_call: TRBD1; j_call: TRBJ2-3; clone_size: NA; v_call: TRBV28; cdr3_aa: CASSWDSWITSTDTQYF; cdr3_nt: TGTGCCAGCAGTTGGGACAGTTGGATCACTAGCACAGATACGCAGTATTTT
d_call: TRBD2; j_call: TRBJ2-1; clone_size: NA; v_call: TRBV5-1; cdr3_aa: CASSLWASGRVYNEQFF; cdr3_nt: TGCGCCAGCAGCTTATGGGCTAGCGGGAGAGTCTACAATGAGCAGTTCTTC
d_call: NA; j_call: TRBJ1-1; clone_size: NA; v_call: TRBV28; cdr3_aa: CASSVGSSNTEAFF; cdr3_nt: TGTGCCAGCAGTGTGGGGTCGTCGAACACTGAAGCTTTCTTT
d_call: NA; j_call: TRBJ2-1; clone_size: NA; v_call: TRBV20-1; cdr3_aa: CSARYVNEQFF; cdr3_nt: TGCAGTGCTAGATACGTGAATGAGCAGTTCTTC
d_call: NA; j_call: TRBJ2-7; clone_size: NA; v_call: TRBV10-1; cdr3_aa: CASSGTPTYEQYF; cdr3_nt: TGCGCCAGCAGCGGGACACCGACCTACGAGCAGTACTTC
d_call: NA; j_call: TRBJ2-7; clone_size: NA; v_call: TRBV7-8; cdr3_aa: CASSLESVWEQYF; cdr3_nt: TGTGCCAGCAGCTTAGAGAGCGTCTGGGAGCAGTACTTC
d_call: NA; j_call: TRBJ1-5; clone_size: NA; v_call: TRBV28; cdr3_aa: CASSSPSGYNQPQHF; cdr3_nt: TGTGCCAGCAGTTCACCCTCAGGGTACAATCAGCCCCAGCATTTT
d_call: NA; j_call: TRBJ2-6; clone_size: NA; v_call: TRBV5-1; cdr3_aa: CASSFTGILSGANVLTF; cdr3_nt: TGCGCCAGCAGCTTTACGGGAATTCTCTCTGGGGCCAACGTCCTGACTTTC
d_call: TRBD2; j_call: TRBJ2-1; clone_size: NA; v_call: TRBV7-6; cdr3_aa: CASSLETSVYNEQFF; cdr3_nt: TGTGCCAGCAGCTTAGAGACTAGCGTGTACAATGAGCAGTTCTTC
d_call: NA; j_call: TRBJ2-1; clone_size: once; v_call: TRBV12-5; cdr3_aa: CASGSGVHYNEQFF; cdr3_nt: TGTGCTAGTGGGTCAGGGGTTCATTACAATGAGCAGTTCTTC
d_call: TRBD1; j_call: TRBJ1-2; clone_size: NA; v_call: TRBV27; cdr3_aa: CASRPYDWGDSLAYGLFGYTF; cdr3_nt: TGTGCCAGCAGACCCTATGATTGGGGGGACAGCCTAGCCTATGGCCTATTTGGCTACACCTTC
d_call: TRBD2; j_call: TRBJ2-7; clone_size: NA; v_call: TRBV27; cdr3_aa: CASSWGSGGGRAFYEQYF; cdr3_nt: TGTGCCAGCAGTTGGGGGTCGGGTGGCGGGAGGGCTTTCTACGAGCAGTACTTC
d_call: TRBD2; j_call: TRBJ2-3; clone_size: once; v_call: TRBV15; cdr3_aa: CATSRDRGGGTDTQYF; cdr3_nt: TGTGCCACCAGCAGAGATCGGGGAGGGGGCACAGATACGCAGTATTTT
d_call: NA; j_call: TRBJ2-1; clone_size: NA; v_call: TRBV10-2; cdr3_aa: CASSVISGNYNEQFF; cdr3_nt: TGCGCCAGCAGTGTGATTAGCGGAAATTACAATGAGCAGTTCTTC
d_call: NA; j_call: TRBJ1-2; clone_size: NA; v_call: TRBV27; cdr3_aa: CASSLSQGIYGYTF; cdr3_nt: TGTGCCAGCAGTTTATCCCAGGGAATCTATGGCTACACCTTC
d_call: NA; j_call: TRBJ2-5; clone_size: NA; v_call: TRBV7-8; cdr3_aa: CASSGTNQETQYF; cdr3_nt: TGTGCCAGCAGCGGTACCAACCAAGAGACCCAGTACTTC
d_call: TRBD1; j_call: TRBJ2-1; clone_size: NA; v_call: TRBV6-1; cdr3_aa: CATVGQVWNEQFF; cdr3_nt: TGTGCCACCGTCGGACAGGTGTGGAATGAGCAGTTCTTC
d_call: NA; j_call: TRBJ2-7; clone_size: NA; v_call: TRBV6-1; cdr3_aa: CASSAETFSYEQYF; cdr3_nt: TGTGCCAGCAGTGCGGAGACTTTCTCCTACGAGCAGTACTTC
d_call: NA; j_call: TRBJ1-1; clone_size: NA; v_call: TRBV4-1; cdr3_aa: CASSQEPGDKTEAFF; cdr3_nt: TGCGCCAGCAGCCAGGAGCCAGGGGATAAGACTGAAGCTTTCTTT
d_call: NA; j_call: TRBJ1-1; clone_size: NA; v_call: TRBV28; cdr3_aa: CASRDMNTEAFF; cdr3_nt: TGTGCCAGCAGGGACATGAACACTGAAGCTTTCTTT
d_call: TRBD2; j_call: TRBJ2-7; clone_size: NA; v_call: TRBV7-8; cdr3_aa: CASSLQLAGAQSSYEQYF; cdr3_nt: TGTGCCAGCAGCTTACAACTAGCGGGAGCCCAGAGCTCCTACGAGCAGTACTTC
d_call: NA; j_call: TRBJ1-4; clone_size: NA; v_call: TRBV2; cdr3_aa: CASSEALIAREQEKLFF; cdr3_nt: TGTGCCAGCAGTGAAGCGCTTATTGCCAGGGAGCAAGAAAAACTGTTTTTT
d_call: NA; j_call: TRBJ1-1; clone_size: NA; v_call: TRBV28; cdr3_aa: CASSFYAGATEAFF; cdr3_nt: TGTGCCAGCAGTTTTTATGCAGGGGCCACTGAAGCTTTCTTT
d_call: TRBD2; j_call: TRBJ2-7; clone_size: NA; v_call: TRBV11-3; cdr3_aa: CASSLVTMRLASHEQYF; cdr3_nt: TGTGCCAGCAGCTTAGTAACTATGAGACTAGCAAGCCACGAGCAGTACTTC
d_call: TRBD1; j_call: TRBJ2-2; clone_size: once; v_call: TRBV4-1; cdr3_aa: CASSPSSGGHGELFF; cdr3_nt: TGCGCCAGCAGCCCTTCCTCAGGGGGACACGGGGAGCTGTTTTTT
d_call: NA; j_call: TRBJ2-5; clone_size: NA; v_call: TRBV4-1; cdr3_aa: CASSHHRGAGVETQYF; cdr3_nt: TGCGCCAGCAGCCATCACCGGGGGGCGGGAGTTGAGACCCAGTACTTC
d_call: TRBD1; j_call: TRBJ2-7; clone_size: once; v_call: TRBV29-1; cdr3_aa: CSVEGPHRGQGIYEQYF; cdr3_nt: TGCAGCGTTGAAGGACCACATAGGGGACAGGGGATCTACGAGCAGTACTTC
d_call: NA; j_call: TRBJ1-6; clone_size: once; v_call: TRBV28; cdr3_aa: CASSRYRDNSPLHF; cdr3_nt: TGTGCCAGCAGTAGGTACAGGGATAATTCACCCCTCCACTTT
d_call: TRBD2; j_call: TRBJ2-5; clone_size: once; v_call: TRBV2; cdr3_aa: CASKELAEETQYF; cdr3_nt: TGTGCCAGCAAGGAACTAGCGGAAGAGACCCAGTACTTC
d_call: NA; j_call: TRBJ2-2; clone_size: NA; v_call: TRBV11-2; cdr3_aa: CASSFIGGGELFF; cdr3_nt: TGTGCCAGCAGCTTTATAGGGGGCGGGGAGCTGTTTTTT
d_call: NA; j_call: TRBJ2-2; clone_size: NA; v_call: TRBV29-1; cdr3_aa: CSVVLPNTGELFF; cdr3_nt: TGCAGCGTTGTTCTCCCAAACACCGGGGAGCTGTTTTTT
d_call: NA; j_call: TRBJ2-1; clone_size: NA; v_call: TRBV28; cdr3_aa: CASSPIGLVGYNEQFF; cdr3_nt: TGTGCCAGCAGTCCTATAGGGCTGGTGGGGTACAATGAGCAGTTCTTC
d_call: NA; j_call: TRBJ2-5; clone_size: once; v_call: TRBV28; cdr3_aa: CASSPGAYQETQYF; cdr3_nt: TGTGCCAGCAGTCCGGGGGCGTACCAAGAGACCCAGTACTTC
d_call: NA; j_call: TRBJ1-1; clone_size: once; v_call: TRBV6-5; cdr3_aa: CASSFGPMNTEAFF; cdr3_nt: TGTGCCAGCAGTTTTGGCCCAATGAACACTGAAGCTTTCTTT
d_call: NA; j_call: TRBJ1-4; clone_size: NA; v_call: TRBV9; cdr3_aa: CASSPLWGEANEKLFF; cdr3_nt: TGTGCCAGCAGTCCTCTATGGGGGGAGGCTAATGAAAAACTGTTTTTT
d_call: NA; j_call: TRBJ1-1; clone_size: NA; v_call: TRBV7-9; cdr3_aa: CASSLNRVYTEAFF; cdr3_nt: TGTGCCAGCAGCTTAAACAGGGTATACACTGAAGCTTTCTTT
d_call: TRBD1; j_call: TRBJ2-7; clone_size: NA; v_call: TRBV27; cdr3_aa: CATSRPGQGRWEQYF; cdr3_nt: TGTGCCACCTCCCGGCCGGGACAGGGGCGTTGGGAGCAGTACTTC
d_call: NA; j_call: TRBJ2-6; clone_size: NA; v_call: TRBV13; cdr3_aa: CASSLRSSAGANVLTF; cdr3_nt: TGTGCCAGCAGCTTACGGTCTAGCGCTGGGGCCAACGTCCTGACTTTC
d_call: NA; j_call: TRBJ1-3; clone_size: NA; v_call: TRBV19; cdr3_aa: CASRAGQGNTIYF; cdr3_nt: TGTGCCAGTAGGGCTGGGCAGGGAAACACCATATATTTT
d_call: NA; j_call: TRBJ2-5; clone_size: NA; v_call: TRBV28; cdr3_aa: CASSLTGTPGSETQYF; cdr3_nt: TGTGCCAGCAGTTTAACCGGGACACCCGGTTCGGAGACCCAGTACTTC
d_call: NA; j_call: TRBJ2-3; clone_size: NA; v_call: TRBV19; cdr3_aa: CASSIYRGATDTQYF; cdr3_nt: TGTGCCAGTAGTATTTATCGGGGGGCGACAGATACGCAGTATTTT
d_call: TRBD2; j_call: TRBJ2-1; clone_size: NA; v_call: TRBV27; cdr3_aa: CASSLAGVYNEQFF; cdr3_nt: TGTGCCAGCAGTTTAGCGGGAGTATACAATGAGCAGTTCTTC
d_call: NA; j_call: TRBJ2-1; clone_size: NA; v_call: TRBV5-6; cdr3_aa: CASSLGVYPHEQFF; cdr3_nt: TGTGCCAGCAGCTTAGGTGTGTACCCCCATGAGCAGTTCTTC
d_call: NA; j_call: TRBJ1-2; clone_size: NA; v_call: TRBV7-9; cdr3_aa: CASMEVNNYGYTF; cdr3_nt: TGTGCCAGCATGGAAGTGAACAACTATGGCTACACCTTC
d_call: TRBD2; j_call: TRBJ2-1; clone_size: NA; v_call: TRBV28; cdr3_aa: CASSFPREGPNEQFF; cdr3_nt: TGTGCCAGCAGTTTCCCGCGGGAGGGCCCTAATGAGCAGTTCTTC
d_call: NA; j_call: TRBJ1-5; clone_size: NA; v_call: TRBV7-2; cdr3_aa: CASSVGIYSNQPQHF; cdr3_nt: TGTGCCAGCAGTGTCGGGATTTATAGCAATCAGCCCCAGCATTTT
d_call: TRBD2; j_call: TRBJ2-3; clone_size: NA; v_call: TRBV9; cdr3_aa: CASRETSEGVDTQYF; cdr3_nt: TGTGCCAGCAGAGAGACTAGCGAGGGTGTAGATACGCAGTATTTT
d_call: NA; j_call: TRBJ2-5; clone_size: once; v_call: TRBV30; cdr3_aa: CAWSADSAEQYF; cdr3_nt: TGTGCCTGGAGTGCCGACAGCGCGGAGCAGTACTTC